This T cell receptor beta chain was sequenced in a study of patients and donors after allogeneic stem cell transplantation. This clonotype was picked up one time. The CDR3 loop spans 15 amino acids. Germline CDR1 is MNHEY and CDR2 is SVGAGI. Trimming took 2 bases from V and 6 from J, leaving 13 bases between them. TCRdb redid the calling of the RT-PCR reads with MiXCR, one entry per CDR3 protein. The table has over 350,000 distinct CDR3 sequences, approximately 16% seen once. Sequencing used blood, either unsorted or a sorted T cell fraction (not recorded which). This clonotype was sampled from a human donor who was either an allogeneic HSCT recipient or a stem cell or donor lymphocyte infusion donor (not recorded which). It is not recorded whose cells these are; they may come from a transplant donor. The chain is built from TRBV6-5 and TRBJ1-4, with D tentatively TRBD1 (5 bases). CDR3: CASSYLRGRDEKLFF. As DNA, the CDR3 is TGTGCCAGCAGTTACCTAAGGGGCAGGGATGAAAAACTGTTTTTT.